In this sample, the clone carrying this TCR beta chain turned up a few times. These data belong to a study of T cells after yellow fever vaccination. Each CDR3 protein gets one entry after TCRdb re-called the 5' RACE reads with MiXCR. Of approximately 160,000 distinct CDR3 sequences listed, over 7% were seen once; the top ten hold under 40%. V lost 5 bases and J lost 3, with 4 bases in between. Germline assignment: CDR1 SQVTM and CDR2 ANQGSEA. CDR3 length: 10 amino acids. The clonotype comes from a man younger than 35 who received the YFV17D yellow fever vaccine. The chain has TRBV29-1 and TRBJ1-1; D is ambiguous. The material was CD8+ T cells sorted from PBMCs, obtained 45 days after the yellow fever booster vaccination. CDR3 in DNA: TGCAGCGTTCTTTACACTGAAGCTTTCTTT. This translates into CSVLYTEAFF.